These 15 T cell receptor beta chains share one sample of origin, sequenced in a study of T cell responses to AZD1222 COVID-19 vaccine. The assay was immunoSEQ multiplex PCR, and TCRdb's table has in-frame clones only and misses some. In the table there are roughly 140,000 clones, around 86% of which are singletons. The sequencing here drew on peripheral blood, taken 28 days after the second AZD1222 dose. The receptors here all came from an adult who received the AZD1222 COVID-19 vaccine.

This chain uses TRBV27 with TRBJ1-5, with 8 bases lining up with TRBD1. The CDR3 covers 16 residues. The ends lost 5 bases at V and 2 bases at J; junction bases unmatched: 8. Germline assignment: CDR1 MNHEY and CDR2 SMNVEV (reference sequence). The CDR3 nucleotides read TGTGCCAGCAGTCGATTACAGGGGGGTGGCAATCAGCCCCAGCATTTT. This codes for CASSRLQGGGNQPQHF.

This clone was recorded once. The gene calls are TRBV9 and TRBJ1-4, with D hard to call. Germline V gene lookup returns CDR1 SGDLS and CDR2 YYNGEE. The V gene lost 4 bases and the J gene lost 3 bases, with 13 bases spanning the gap. The CDR3 contains 15 residues. In nucleotides, the CDR3 is TGTGCCAGCAGCCCCCAGCTGGGTGCTAATGAAAAACTGTTTTTT. Its protein product is CASSPQLGANEKLFF.

The rearrangement joins TRBV28 to TRBJ1-2; D might be TRBD1 (5 bases). There are 14 residues in the CDR3. Per germline, CDR1 MDHEN and CDR2 SYDVKM. V was cut by 0 bases and J by 6 bases, with 11 bases left in between. CDR3 residues: CASSLWGQGDGYTF. The CDR3 DNA is TGTGCCAGCAGTTTATGGGGGCAGGGAGATGGCTACACCTTC.

The rearrangement links TRBV3-1 (or the pseudogene TRBV3-2) to TRBJ1-1; 8 bases map to TRBD1. Germline V gives CDR1 LGHDT, CDR2 YNNKEL (reference sequence). This CDR3 has 14 residues. The V and J ends lost 2 bases and 5 bases, in that order; junction bases with no gene match: 4. The CDR3 protein is CASSQQGANTEAFF. CDR3 nucleotide sequence: TGTGCCAGCAGCCAACAGGGGGCGAATACTGAAGCTTTCTTT.

This chain uses TRBV7-8 with TRBJ2-3; no definite D call. The CDR3 is made up of 13 amino acids. V lost 6 bases, J lost 4 bases, and 11 bases lay in between. The V gene's germline CDR1 is SGHVS and CDR2 FQNEAQ. This CDR3 reads CASSARSSDTQYF. In nucleotides, the CDR3 is TGTGCCAGCAGTGCTAGATCTTCAGATACGCAGTATTTT.

This chain uses TRBV5-8 with TRBJ1-2, with 8 bases fitting TRBD1. The CDR3 has 13 amino acids. Germline-derived CDR1 and CDR2 are SGHTS and YDEGEE. Germline trimming cut 4 bases from V and 4 bases from J; bases unmatched to any gene: 3. CDR3 in DNA: TGTGCCAGCAGCGATGACAGGGGCTATGGCTACACCTTC. Translation: CASSDDRGYGYTF.

In nucleotides, the CDR3 is TGCAGCGTTGTCCAATCCGTAGGAAACACCATATATTTT. It codes for CSVVQSVGNTIYF. The chain is built from TRBV29-1 and TRBJ1-3; D uncertain. V was shortened by 4 bases and J by 4 bases, with 11 bases between the two germline ends. The CDR3 is 13 amino acids. The V gene's germline CDR1 is SQVTM and CDR2 ANQGSEA. Variable domain in full (rest from reference TRBV29-1 and TRBJ1-3): SAVISQKPSRDICQRGTSLTIQCQVDSQVTMMFWYRQQPGQSLTLIATANQGSEATYESGFVIDKFPISRPNLTFSTLTVSNMSPEDSSIYLCSVVQSVGNTIYFGEGSWLTVV.

This clone was seen a handful of times. The chain recombines TRBV7-9 with TRBJ2-2; TRBD2 might be the D (6 bases). The CDR3 is 17 residues long. Trimming removed 1 base at V and 1 base at J, with 13 bases between. Germline assignment: CDR1 SEHNR and CDR2 FQNEAQ (reference sequence). This chain's CDR3 is CASSLGDRRGNTGELFF. The DNA for the CDR3 is TGTGCCAGCAGCTTAGGAGATCGGCGGGGGAACACCGGGGAGCTGTTTTTT.

This clone was counted only a few times. V and J are TRBV3-1 (or the pseudogene TRBV3-2) and TRBJ1-2; the D is unclear. CDR3 length: 20 residues. From germline, CDR1 is LGHDT and CDR2 YNNKEL (reference sequence). V lost 0 bases to trimming and J lost 0 bases, with 23 bases between them. The CDR3 DNA is TGTGCCAGCAGCCAAGAAATTCGTCGACCCTACCGGGAGACTAACTATGGCTACACCTTC. Protein sequence: CASSQEIRRPYRETNYGYTF.

This rearrangement joins TRBV11-3 to TRBJ2-7, with unresolved D. V was shortened by 2 bases and J by 7 bases, with 12 bases between the two germline ends. Germline loops: CDR1 SGHNT, CDR2 YENEEA. The CDR3 consists of 13 residues. CDR3 nucleotides: TGTGCCAGCAGCTTACACACGTCGGGTGAGCAGTACTTC. Translation: CASSLHTSGEQYF.

This chain joins TRBV5-1 and TRBJ2-2; 9 nucleotides agree with TRBD2. This CDR3 is built from 16 residues. The J segment lost 5 bases and the V segment lost 1 base, leaving 6 bases of the junction unmatched. Germline V CDR1 and CDR2: SGHRS, YFSETQ. This CDR3 reads CASSLPSGITTGELFF. In nucleotides, the CDR3 is TGCGCCAGCAGCTTGCCTAGCGGGATAACTACCGGGGAGCTGTTTTTT.

CDR3 DNA sequence: TGTGCCAGCAGCTTCCGGGACGAGCAGTACTTC. This translates into CASSFRDEQYF. This sequence joins TRBV5-6 and TRBJ2-7; D gene ambiguous. CDR3 size: 11 residues. The V and J ends lost 2 bases and 5 bases respectively, with 5 bases between them. The germline CDR1 and CDR2 sequences are SGHDT and YYEEEE.

V usage is TRBV4-3 and J usage is TRBJ2-2, with 8 bases lining up with TRBD1. The germline gives CDR1 LGHNA, CDR2 YSLEER. J was trimmed by 7 bases and V by 6 bases; bases with no gene match: 7. The CDR3 is made up of 14 amino acids. The CDR3 bases are TGCGCCAGCAGTCCCCAGGGGGCAATCGGGGAGCTGTTTTTT. It is translated as CASSPQGAIGELFF.

V is TRBV24-1 and J is TRBJ1-4; 7 bases map to TRBD1. CDR1 and CDR2 from the germline V gene are KGHDR and SFDVKD. V lost 2 bases to trimming and J lost 10 bases; unmatched junction nucleotides: 15. This CDR3 spans 17 amino acids. CDR3 protein: CATSDSSVSGQDSKLFF. Written as DNA, the CDR3 is TGTGCCACCAGTGATTCGTCAGTGTCCGGACAGGACTCAAAACTGTTTTTT.

V gene TRBV6-2 or TRBV6-3 combines with J gene TRBJ1-1; the D is unclear. This CDR3 is 12 amino acids long. CDR1 and CDR2 (germline): MNHEY, SVGEGT. Trimming removed 2 bases from V and 4 bases from J, with 5 bases in between. CDR3 DNA: TGTGCCAGCAGTTACGCGGGCACTGAAGCTTTCTTT. It codes for CASSYAGTEAFF.